This T cell receptor beta chain was recorded in a study of shared clonotypes between healthy human individuals. Overall study context: Each donor's CD4 naive and CD4 memory cells filled three plates apiece, CD8 naive two, and CD8 memory one.

The CDR3 has 14 residues. The germline V gene encodes CDR1 MNHEY and CDR2 SVGAGI. Deletions cut 7 bases from V and 0 bases from J, with 10 bases between. Study-wide findings and caveats: Naive CD4 clonotype sharing across several donors was about 5%. In general, naive subsets displayed greater estimated richness than memory subsets did.

This clone was counted only a few times. As yet, its antigen is unknown. Naive CD8 isolation took CD45RO-negative cells positively selected for CCR7 and excluded terminally differentiated effector memory CD45RA+ cells. Template for every sorted-subset replicate PCR totaled approximately 0.2 ug DNA, 25,000 to 35,000 T cell genomes. Sequenced by immunoSEQ multiplex PCR; TCRdb stores in-frame clones only, minus some. The data show more than 2 million clones, about 95% seen once. The specimen was naive CD8+ T cells sorted from blood. The source is a man between 18 and 35 years old in good health. J is TRBJ1-3 and V is TRBV6-5; D is unclear. The DNA for the CDR3 is TGTGCCAGCAAATCCTCTTTCTCTGGAAACACCATATATTTT. It specifies CASKSSFSGNTIYF.